The source of this TCR beta chain is a study of Ad26.COV2.S vaccination and SARS-CoV-2 variants. Treatment noted: 19 received Ad26.COV2.S at low or high dose, single or two shots; 5 received placebo; per-sample allocation not given. Sample collection was performed on day 63 after the first vaccine or placebo injection. Some clones are missing from TCRdb's copy, which holds only in-frame ones; the method was immunoSEQ multiplex PCR. The sample shows roughly 500,000 clones, about 83% of them seen only once. The clonotype originates from a person aged 18-65 years who received the Ad26.COV2.S COVID-19 vaccine or a placebo. The specimen comprised peripheral blood, sampled in a trial of Ad26.COV2.S vaccine versus placebo.

The CDR3 here is CASSLELRPGGKETQYF. The DNA for the CDR3 is TGTGCCAGCAGCTTAGAGCTCCGACCAGGGGGCAAAGAGACCCAGTACTTC. The V and J genes are TRBV7-9 and TRBJ2-5, with 8 bases aligning to TRBD1. The CDR3 has 17 amino acids. V trimming: 1 base; J trimming: 3 bases; junction bases outside the gene matches: 10. Germline assignment: CDR1 SEHNR and CDR2 FQNEAQ (reference sequence).